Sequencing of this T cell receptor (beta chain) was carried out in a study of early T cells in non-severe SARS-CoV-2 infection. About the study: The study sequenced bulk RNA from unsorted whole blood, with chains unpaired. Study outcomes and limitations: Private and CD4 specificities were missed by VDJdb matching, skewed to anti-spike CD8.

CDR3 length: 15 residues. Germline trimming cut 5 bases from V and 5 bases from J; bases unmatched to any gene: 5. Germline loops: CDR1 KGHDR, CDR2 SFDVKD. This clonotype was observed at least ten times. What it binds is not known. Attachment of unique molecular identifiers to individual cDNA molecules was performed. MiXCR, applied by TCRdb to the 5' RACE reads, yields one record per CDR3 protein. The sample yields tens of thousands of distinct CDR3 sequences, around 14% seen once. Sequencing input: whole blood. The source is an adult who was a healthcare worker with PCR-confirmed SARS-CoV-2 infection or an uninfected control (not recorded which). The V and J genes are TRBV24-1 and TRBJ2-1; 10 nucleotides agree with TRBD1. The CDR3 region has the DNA TGTGCCACCAGTGCTTCAGGACAGGGGGACAATGAGCAGTTCTTC. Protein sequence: CATSASGQGDNEQFF.